Presented here are 12 T cell receptor beta chains from one specimen sequenced in a study of blood T cells in healthy people across ages. A sample-barcoded 5' primer and a J-beta primer mix were used in a second PCR of roughly 6 to 11 cycles. TCRdb used MiXCR to reprocess the 5' RACE reads, holding one entry per CDR3 protein. The sample lists fewer than 1,000,000 distinct CDR3 sequences, about 45% occurring once. The sequencing sample was made of blood. The receptors derive from a man older than 75 in good health.

The rearrangement links TRBV7-9 to TRBJ2-4, with D maybe TRBD1 (6 bases). CDR1 is SEHNR, CDR2 FQNEAQ, per germline (reference sequence). The CDR3 runs 15 residues. Deletions cut 7 bases from V and 1 base from J, with 14 bases between. The CDR3 spells CASTSGQGAKNIQYF. The CDR3 DNA sequence: TGTGCCAGCACCTCCGGCCAGGGGGCCAAAAACATTCAGTACTTC.

This clonotype was found once. The J gene is TRBJ2-3, the V gene TRBV7-9; D perhaps matches TRBD1 (5 bases). V was pared by 5 bases and J by 4 bases, with 31 bases between. The germline V gene encodes CDR1 SEHNR and CDR2 FQNEAQ (reference sequence). The CDR3 length is 20 residues. CDR3 bases: TGTGCCAGCAGCCTATTAACAGGAAGTTTCCCTGTGGCTCGAGCAGATACGCAGTATTTT. Protein: CASSLLTGSFPVARADTQYF.

The chain has TRBV5-5 and TRBJ2-5; D remains ambiguous. Germline assignment: CDR1 SGHKS and CDR2 YYEKEE (reference sequence). The CDR3 consists of 14 residues. With 1 base removed from V and 4 bases from J, the gap between germline ends came to 11 bases. This chain's CDR3 is CASSLLGQTETQYF. CDR3 bases: TGTGCCAGCAGCTTGTTGGGCCAGACAGAGACCCAGTACTTC.

Ten or more counts support this clonotype. The chain employs TRBV7-2 and TRBJ2-3; 8 bases agree with TRBD1. The germline gives CDR1 SGHTA, CDR2 FQGNSA. Trimming took 4 bases from V and 3 from J; bases not matched to a gene: 6. The CDR3 is made up of 15 amino acids. The CDR3 loop reads CASSYGQGRTDTQYF. The CDR3, as DNA: TGTGCCAGCAGCTATGGACAGGGACGGACAGATACGCAGTATTTT.

About this clonotype: This may arise from a read error, as a much more abundant clone is one base away. This rearrangement joins TRBV9 to TRBJ2-4; D is undetermined. CDR1 is SGDLS, CDR2 YYNGEE, per germline. V was shortened by 6 bases and J by 1 base, with 11 bases between the two germline ends. The CDR3 runs to 14 residues. DNA of the CDR3: TGTGCCAGCAACTCCTCCGGCGCCAAAAACATTCAGTACTTC. Its translation is CASNSSGAKNIQYF.

This clonotype was recorded a few times. The V and J genes are TRBV7-2 and TRBJ2-1, with 7 bases that match TRBD2. The J segment lost 0 bases and the V segment lost 2 bases, leaving 4 bases of the junction unmatched. The CDR3 consists of 16 residues. From germline, CDR1 is SGHTA and CDR2 FQGNSA. CDR3 bases: TGTGCCAGCAGCTTACTAGCGGATAGCTCCTACAATGAGCAGTTCTTC. It is translated as CASSLLADSSYNEQFF. Combining the CDR3 with reference TRBV7-2 and TRBJ2-1 gives the whole variable domain GAGVSQSPSNKVTEKGKDVELRCDPISGHTALYWYRQSLGQGLEFLIYFQGNSAPDKSGLPSDRFSAERTGGSVSTLTIQRTQQEDSAVYLCASSLLADSSYNEQFFGPGTRLTVL.

The CDR3, as DNA: TGCAGTGCCAGGGGGTGGGCTAGCGACTGGGGTAAGCAGTACTTC. Residues: CSARGWASDWGKQYF. The chain is built from TRBV20-1 and TRBJ2-7; perhaps TRBD1 as D (7 bases). The CDR3 has 15 residues. Trimming stripped 6 bases from V and 8 bases from J, with 26 bases between. Germline lookup yields CDR1 DFQATT and CDR2 SNEGSKA (reference sequence).

The chain couples TRBV2 to TRBJ1-2, with TRBD1 as a possible D gene (6 bases). Germline-derived CDR1 and CDR2 are SNHLY and FYNNEI. The CDR3 loop spans 13 amino acids. V lost 4 bases and J 6 bases, leaving 12 bases between the germline ends. CDR3 sequence: CASSVQGIDGYTF. As DNA, the CDR3 is TGTGCCAGCAGTGTACAGGGAATAGATGGCTACACCTTC. Variable domain in full (rest from reference TRBV2 and TRBJ1-2): EPEVTQTPSHQVTQMGQEVILRCVPISNHLYFYWYRQILGQKVEFLVSFYNNEISEKSEIFDDQFSVERPDGSNFTLKIRSTKLEDSAMYFCASSVQGIDGYTFGSGTRLTVV.

This chain uses TRBV20-1 with TRBJ2-3; D not certain. Germline values: CDR1 DFQATT, CDR2 SNEGSKA (reference sequence). CDR3 size: 16 residues. Trimming took 1 base from V and 4 from J, leaving 18 bases between them. The CDR3 bases are TGCAGTGCTAGAGCCCCCTGGTCCAGCCGGGCAGATACGCAGTATTTT. Amino acids: CSARAPWSSRADTQYF.

This chain links TRBV12-3 or TRBV12-4 with TRBJ2-5, with 7 bases lining up with TRBD1. This CDR3 is built from 15 residues. The V gene end was trimmed by 6 bases and the J gene end by 5 bases; junction bases not matched to a gene: 12. The CDR3 DNA reads TGTGCCAGCAGCCTCGAGACAGGGTCTGGGGAGACCCAGTACTTC. It yields the protein CASSLETGSGETQYF.

This clonotype was counted a single time. At one end, the junction sequence differs from germline, possibly due to a read error. The chain combines TRBV12-3 or TRBV12-4 with TRBJ1-2; no definite D call. The CDR3 covers 12 residues. Written as DNA, the CDR3 is TGTGCCAGCAGTTTTGCCCCGGGCAGGTACATCTTC. Translated: CASSFAPGRYIF.

The V and J genes are TRBV4-3 and TRBJ1-2; D unclear. The CDR3 totals 16 residues. In germline, CDR1 is LGHNA, CDR2 YSLEER. V was clipped by 4 bases and J by 8 bases, with 23 bases between them. The CDR3 DNA reads as TGCGCCAGCAGCCTCCTAGGAGGCCGCCGAGAGGAAGGCTACACCTTC. Translating it yields CASSLLGGRREEGYTF.